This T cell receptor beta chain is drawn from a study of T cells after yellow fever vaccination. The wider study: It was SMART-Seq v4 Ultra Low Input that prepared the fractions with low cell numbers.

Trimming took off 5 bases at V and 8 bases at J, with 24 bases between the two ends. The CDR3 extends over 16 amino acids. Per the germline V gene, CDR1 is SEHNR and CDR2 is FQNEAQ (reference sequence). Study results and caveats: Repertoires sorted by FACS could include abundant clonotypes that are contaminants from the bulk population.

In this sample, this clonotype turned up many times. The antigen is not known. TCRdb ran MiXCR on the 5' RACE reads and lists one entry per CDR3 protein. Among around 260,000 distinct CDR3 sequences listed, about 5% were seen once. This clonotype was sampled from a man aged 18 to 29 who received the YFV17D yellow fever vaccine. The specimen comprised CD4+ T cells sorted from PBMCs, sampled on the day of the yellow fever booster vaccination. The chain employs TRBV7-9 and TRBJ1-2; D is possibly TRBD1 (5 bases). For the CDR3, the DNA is TGTGCCAGCAGCCGCAACAGGAAGATGAGGGTCGGCGGCTACACCTTC. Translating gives CASSRNRKMRVGGYTF.